This is a list of T cell receptor beta chains from one sample in a study of cytomegalovirus exposure and HLA in healthy donors. Sequenced by immunoSEQ multiplex PCR; TCRdb stores in-frame clones only, minus some. The sample lists a few hundred thousand clones, roughly 83% occurring once. The sample comprised PBMCs. The receptors were sampled from a young woman in good health and CMV-seropositive. Both conserved end residues are part of each CDR3. The D gene is left open where the match is weak. The size field is filled for only some rows; it gives once, few, many or a size class.

TRBV4-1	TRBJ2-2	-	-	CASSQVTAGELFF	TGCGCCAGCAGCCAAGTGACAGCCGGGGAGCTGTTTTTT
TRBV30	TRBJ1-2	-	TRBD1	CAWSDGTGDGYTF	TGTGCCTGGAGCGACGGGACAGGGGACGGCTACACCTTC
TRBV5-6	TRBJ2-1	-	TRBD1	CASSFGDRDHNEQFF	TGTGCCAGCAGCTTCGGGGACAGGGACCACAATGAGCAGTTCTTC
TRBV30	TRBJ2-5	-	-	CAWSRVGQETQYF	TGTGCCTGGAGTCGCGTCGGCCAAGAGACCCAGTACTTC
TRBV10-3	TRBJ2-7	-	-	CAISESRDGYEQYF	TGTGCCATCAGTGAGTCTAGGGATGGCTACGAGCAGTACTTC
TRBV5-1	TRBJ2-1	-	TRBD2	CASSSLAGVYNEQFF	TGCGCCAGCAGTTCTCTAGCGGGAGTTTACAATGAGCAGTTCTTC
TRBV7-2	TRBJ2-7	-	-	CASSRTVSSYEQYF	TGTGCCAGCAGCCGGACAGTGAGCTCCTACGAGCAGTACTTC
TRBV6-5	TRBJ2-1	once	TRBD2	CASSRGAGGGNEQFF	TGTGCCAGCAGCAGGGGAGCGGGAGGGGGTAATGAGCAGTTCTTC
TRBV11-3	TRBJ2-7	-	-	CASSWGSQLYEQYF	TGTGCCAGCAGCTGGGGGTCCCAACTCTACGAGCAGTACTTC
TRBV5-4	TRBJ1-2	-	-	CASSRTTVYGYTF	TGTGCCAGCAGCCGCACGACAGTCTATGGCTACACCTTC
TRBV2	TRBJ2-2	few	TRBD1	CASSVTGVATGELFF	TGTGCCAGCAGTGTAACAGGGGTGGCGACCGGGGAGCTGTTTTTT
TRBV7-2	TRBJ2-3	-	TRBD2	CASSTPSGTLTQYF	TGTGCCAGCAGCACCCCCAGCGGGACCCTAACGCAGTATTTT
TRBV9	TRBJ2-3	-	-	CASSVEGSSTDTQYF	TGTGCCAGCAGCGTAGAGGGGTCTAGCACAGATACGCAGTATTTT
TRBV5-4	TRBJ1-4	-	-	CASSQWGGSSTNEKLFF	TGTGCCAGCAGCCAGTGGGGGGGCTCGTCAACTAATGAAAAACTGTTTTTT
TRBV10-3	TRBJ1-1	-	-	CAISEMGTVGLEAFF	TGTGCCATCAGTGAGATGGGGACTGTAGGACTTGAAGCTTTCTTT
TRBV30	TRBJ2-1	-	TRBD1	CAWSADRWGRSYNEQFF	TGTGCCTGGAGTGCGGACAGGTGGGGAAGGTCCTACAATGAGCAGTTCTTC
TRBV4-3	TRBJ2-1	once	-	CASSQEKALYNEQFF	TGCGCCAGCAGCCAAGAAAAGGCCCTCTACAATGAGCAGTTCTTC
TRBV11-1	TRBJ1-1	-	-	CASSLEGAMNTEAFF	TGTGCCAGCAGCTTAGAGGGAGCGATGAACACTGAAGCTTTCTTT
TRBV6-1	TRBJ2-7	once	TRBD1	CASSESSTGAWEQYF	TGTGCCAGCAGTGAAAGCTCGACAGGGGCCTGGGAGCAGTACTTC
TRBV27	TRBJ2-1	-	TRBD2	CASSLSPLLRSGVINEQFF	TGTGCCAGCAGTTTATCGCCCCTTTTACGTAGCGGGGTGATAAATGAGCAGTTCTTC
TRBV29-1	TRBJ2-7	-	-	CSVVPTDKDEQYF	TGCAGCGTTGTGCCTACTGACAAGGACGAGCAGTACTTC
TRBV28	TRBJ2-7	-	TRBD1	CASSLTGDYEQYF	TGTGCCAGCAGTTTGACAGGGGACTACGAGCAGTACTTC
TRBV27	TRBJ2-7	-	-	CASSLSSGDTFYEQYF	TGTGCCAGCAGTTTATCCTCGGGGGACACCTTCTACGAGCAGTACTTC
TRBV29-1	TRBJ2-7	-	-	CSVEVGSSYEQYF	TGCAGCGTTGAGGTAGGCAGCTCCTACGAGCAGTACTTC
TRBV9	TRBJ2-7	-	TRBD2	CASSVGVAGTYEQYF	TGTGCCAGCAGCGTAGGGGTAGCGGGGACCTACGAGCAGTACTTC
TRBV5-4	TRBJ2-1	-	-	CASSSPGVSEQFF	TGTGCCAGCAGCTCACCAGGGGTGAGTGAGCAGTTCTTC
TRBV27	TRBJ1-5	-	-	CASSLNRAYSNQPQHF	TGTGCCAGCAGTTTAAACAGGGCCTATAGCAATCAGCCCCAGCATTTT
TRBV5-6	TRBJ2-7	once	-	CASSWAGYEQYF	TGTGCCAGCAGCTGGGCAGGGTACGAGCAGTACTTC